This T cell receptor beta chain was recovered during a study of cytomegalovirus exposure and HLA in healthy donors. Sequencing was performed with immunoSEQ multiplex PCR; in TCRdb, only in-frame clones are kept and a portion is missing. Of 30,000 to 40,000 clones in the sample, about 93% were seen once. Germline-derived CDR1 and CDR2 are MNHEY and SMNVEV (reference sequence). Trimming stripped 6 bases from V and 4 bases from J, with 18 bases between. The CDR3 covers 15 residues. Points from the study as a whole: Testing in vitro showed a few CMV-associated chains specific for CMV antigens.

Regarding this clone: Its matching antigen is unknown.

The origin of this receptor is a man between 18 and 35 years old in good health and CMV-seronegative. Sequencing was performed on PBMCs. This sequence joins TRBV27 and TRBJ1-2; TRBD1 might be the D (6 bases). The DNA for the CDR3 is TGTGCCAGCAGGGGTCCCAGGGGCCCATTCTATGGCTACACCTTC. Its protein is CASRGPRGPFYGYTF.